The 29 T cell receptor beta chains in this list originate from one sample, sequenced in a study of OX40 agonist ivuxolimab in advanced cancers. The method was the immunoSEQ multiplex PCR assay. Here the immuneACCESS table is served through TCRdb, limited to in-frame sequences with V and J called. Missing clones are a known gap in these copies; in checked studies unresolved V genes cover under half, and the rest lacks a known reason. The sample has around 130,000 clones on record, 90% to 95% of them singletons. The top ten hold 0.15% to 0.19% of the sample. This specimen was CD4+ or CD8+ T cells sorted from blood, taken in a trial of the OX40 agonist ivuxolimab. All receptors come from an adult with an advanced solid tumor such as melanoma, head and neck, liver or kidney cancer.

The CDR3 DNA sequence: TGTGCCAGCTCACTGCAGGGTGAGGGCTATGGCTACACCTTC. Translating it yields CASSLQGEGYGYTF. V gene TRBV18 combines with J gene TRBJ1-2; a possible D gene is TRBD1 (5 bases). Trimming took 4 bases from V and 4 from J, leaving 13 bases between them. CDR1 KGHSH and CDR2 LQKENI come from the germline V gene. The CDR3 is 14 amino acids.

This clone appeared a single time. The rearrangement links TRBV7-6 to TRBJ2-1; D might be TRBD1 (6 bases). Germline V gene sequence: CDR1 SGHVS, CDR2 FNYEAQ. CDR3 length: 13 residues. Trimming took off 1 base at V and 6 bases at J, with 7 bases between the two ends. The CDR3 bases are TGTGCCAGCAGCTTAGGACAGGTCAATGAGCAGTTCTTC. Its protein is CASSLGQVNEQFF.

The chain carries TRBV6-5 and TRBJ2-3, with a possible D match to TRBD1 (7 bases). Germline lookup yields CDR1 MNHEY and CDR2 SVGAGI. V lost 1 base to trimming and J lost 0 bases, with 11 bases between them. This CDR3 is built from 16 residues. In DNA form, the CDR3 reads TGTGCCAGCAGTTACTTACAGGGGACTAGCACAGATACGCAGTATTTT. Translated: CASSYLQGTSTDTQYF.

In DNA, the CDR3 is TGTGCCATCGGAGTAACAGGGGGCTTTGGAAACACCATATATTTT. Residues: CAIGVTGGFGNTIYF. This chain joins TRBV10-3 and TRBJ1-3; 9 nucleotides align to TRBD1. V lost 8 bases to trimming and J lost 3 bases; unmatched junction nucleotides: 8. The CDR3 has 15 residues. Germline CDR1 reads ENHRY; CDR2 reads SYGVKD.

The DNA for the CDR3 is TGTGCCAGCAGTGCCAGACAGCCTGGAGAACTGTTTTTT. Its translation: CASSARQPGELFF. The chain combines TRBV6-1 with TRBJ1-4, with a weak D call TRBD1 (5 bases). This CDR3 has 13 residues. Germline assignment: CDR1 MNHNS and CDR2 SASEGT. V shed 4 bases and J shed 12 bases, with 15 bases lying between them.

The genes are TRBV11-2 and TRBJ1-1; no reliable D call. Trimming cost V 3 bases and J 1 base, with 9 bases left between them. This CDR3 is built from 14 residues. Per germline, CDR1 SGHAT and CDR2 FQNNGV. This CDR3 reads CASSLIPANTEAFF. In DNA, the CDR3 is TGTGCCAGCAGCTTGATCCCGGCGAACACTGAAGCTTTCTTT.

The gene calls are TRBV18 and TRBJ2-7; TRBD2 matches 8 bases. Trimming at V came to 4 bases and at J to 2 bases, leaving 7 bases not matched to a gene. This CDR3 is 15 amino acids long. Germline V CDR1 and CDR2: KGHSH, LQKENI. The CDR3 region is CASSRPGGDTYEQYF. CDR3 sequence (DNA): TGTGCCAGCTCACGTCCCGGGGGGGATACCTACGAGCAGTACTTC.

The CDR3 bases are TGTGCCAGCAACCCTAACTGGCGTATTCAGCCCCAGCATTTT. Protein sequence: CASNPNWRIQPQHF. The J gene is TRBJ1-5, the V gene TRBV6-1; D is uncertain. Germline CDR1 is MNHNS and CDR2 is SASEGT. The CDR3 totals 14 residues. Trimming removed 7 bases from V and 6 bases from J, with 16 bases in between.

This chain links TRBV28 with TRBJ1-5; TRBD1 might be the D (6 bases). From germline, CDR1 is MDHEN and CDR2 SYDVKM. The CDR3 has 17 residues. V was clipped by 5 bases and J by 4 bases, with 21 bases between them. The CDR3: CASSESLQGFQNQPQHF. CDR3 bases: TGTGCCAGCAGTGAAAGCCTACAGGGATTCCAAAATCAGCCCCAGCATTTT. Supplemented by reference TRBV28 and TRBJ1-5, the full variable domain reads DVKVTQSSRYLVKRTGEKVFLECVQDMDHENMFWYRQDPGLGLRLIYFSYDVKMKEKGDIPEGYSVSREKKERFSLILESASTNQTSMYLCASSESLQGFQNQPQHFGDGTRLSIL.

The chain has TRBV18 and TRBJ1-1; a possible D gene is TRBD1 (5 bases). Trimming took off 6 bases at V and 2 bases at J, with 19 bases between the two ends. CDR1 KGHSH and CDR2 LQKENI come from the germline V gene. This CDR3 comprises 16 residues. The CDR3 protein is CASSFKVDSLNTEAFF. CDR3 in DNA: TGTGCCAGCTCGTTTAAAGTAGACAGTCTCAACACTGAAGCTTTCTTT.

This rearrangement joins TRBV5-1 to TRBJ2-7, with 9 bases matching TRBD2. Germline V lookup: CDR1 SGHRS, CDR2 YFSETQ. CDR3 size: 15 residues. The V gene end was trimmed by 2 bases and the J gene end by 1 base; junction bases not matched to a gene: 4. The CDR3 region is CASSFSGSRSYEQYF. DNA of the CDR3: TGCGCCAGCAGCTTTAGCGGGAGTAGGTCCTACGAGCAGTACTTC.

The rearrangement uses TRBV5-1 and TRBJ2-3, with 8 bases identical to TRBD2. The CDR3 covers 17 residues. Germline V gives CDR1 SGHRS, CDR2 YFSETQ. The junction had 8 bases not matched to a gene; V was cut back by 0 bases and J by 2 bases. The CDR3: CASSLGQRGSPTDTQYF. CDR3 DNA sequence: TGCGCCAGCAGCTTGGGTCAGCGGGGGTCTCCCACAGATACGCAGTATTTT.

This clone has just one count. The V and J genes are TRBV7-3 and TRBJ2-3, with 10 bases fitting TRBD2. The CDR3 length is 17 residues. Germline CDR1 is SGHTA and CDR2 is FQGTGA. J was trimmed by 1 base and V by 0 bases; bases with no gene match: 4. As DNA, the CDR3 is TGTGCCAGCAGCTTAACGACAACTAGCGGGGGCACAGATACGCAGTATTTT. Translating gives CASSLTTTSGGTDTQYF.

The V gene is TRBV28, the J gene TRBJ2-7; the D is unclear. The CDR3 totals 14 residues. Germline CDR1 and CDR2: MDHEN and SYDVKM. The V gene lost 3 bases and the J gene lost 0 bases, with 9 bases spanning the gap. CDR3 in DNA: TGTGCCAGCAGTTTTTCACGGGCCTCCTACGAGCAGTACTTC. Its protein product is CASSFSRASYEQYF.

This chain joins TRBV5-8 and TRBJ2-3, with D tentatively TRBD1 or TRBD2 (5 bases each). Germline V gives CDR1 SGHTS, CDR2 YDEGEE. V lost 4 bases and J lost 3, with 15 bases in between. This CDR3 is 15 amino acids long. The CDR3 loop is CASSRRDLGTDTQYF. The CDR3 region has the DNA TGTGCCAGCAGCCGCCGGGACCTGGGGACAGATACGCAGTATTTT.

This chain connects TRBV5-5 to TRBJ2-1; D is ambiguous. The CDR3 extends over 14 amino acids. V lost 1 base to trimming and J lost 2 bases, with 7 bases between them. Looked up from germline, CDR1 is SGHKS and CDR2 is YYEKEE (reference sequence). CDR3 in amino acids: CASSLHGAYNEQFF. The DNA of the CDR3 is TGTGCCAGCAGCTTGCACGGCGCCTACAATGAGCAGTTCTTC.

This clone was found a few times. This chain uses TRBV4-1 with TRBJ1-1; D perhaps matches TRBD1 (5 bases). This CDR3 has 14 residues. CDR1 and CDR2 from the germline V gene are MGHRA and YSYEKL. V was pared by 4 bases and J by 3 bases, with 12 bases between. The CDR3 coding sequence is TGCGCCAGCAGCCGACGGGTGGGGGACACTGAAGCTTTCTTT. This gives the protein CASSRRVGDTEAFF.

V gene TRBV7-8 combines with J gene TRBJ1-1, with D possibly matching TRBD1 (5 bases). The CDR3 loop spans 14 amino acids. Germline V gene sequence: CDR1 SGHVS, CDR2 FQNEAQ. Trimming stripped 5 bases from V and 2 bases from J, with 12 bases between. The CDR3 reads CASSLNRGNTEAFF. The CDR3, as DNA: TGTGCCAGCAGCCTTAACCGGGGCAACACTGAAGCTTTCTTT.

This sequence joins TRBV7-2 and TRBJ2-2; 8 bases fit TRBD1. The germline gives CDR1 SGHTA, CDR2 FQGNSA. The CDR3 runs 16 residues. The V segment lost 4 bases and the J segment 6 bases; nucleotides outside the gene matches: 10. The CDR3 spells CASSSRQGAVSGELFF. In nucleotides, the CDR3 is TGTGCCAGCAGCTCGAGGCAGGGGGCGGTCTCCGGGGAGCTGTTTTTT.

This chain connects TRBV5-6 to TRBJ1-2; tentative D call: TRBD1 (6 bases). Trimming took 3 bases from V and 4 from J, leaving 13 bases between them. The CDR3 runs 14 residues. Germline V gene lookup returns CDR1 SGHDT and CDR2 YYEEEE. CDR3 region: CASSYRAGSYGYTF. CDR3 bases: TGTGCCAGCAGCTACAGGGCTGGGAGCTATGGCTACACCTTC.

V usage is TRBV6-6 and J usage is TRBJ1-1; TRBD1 is a possible D gene (5 bases). CDR3 length: 14 residues. Per germline, CDR1 MNHNY and CDR2 SVGAGI (reference sequence). Trimming removed 6 bases at V and 0 bases at J, with 11 bases between. The chain's CDR3 is CASSPGTVNTEAFF. CDR3 bases: TGTGCCAGCAGCCCCGGGACGGTGAACACTGAAGCTTTCTTT.

The chain combines TRBV6-1 with TRBJ2-2; a possible D gene is TRBD1 (5 bases). Germline V CDR1 and CDR2: MNHNS, SASEGT. The length of the CDR3 is 14 residues. Trimming took off 5 bases at V and 5 bases at J, with 12 bases between the two ends. The CDR3, as DNA: TGTGCCAGCAGTCGAGTACAGGCAACCGGGGAGCTGTTTTTT. This gives the protein CASSRVQATGELFF.

J is TRBJ2-7 and V is TRBV27; 13 bases fit TRBD2. V lost 5 bases, J lost 2 bases, and 9 bases stayed unmatched. Per the germline V gene, CDR1 is MNHEY and CDR2 is SMNVEV (reference sequence). The CDR3 contains 17 residues. In nucleotides, the CDR3 is TGTGCCAGCAGTCTAGGGGGACTAGCGGGAAAAACCTACGAGCAGTACTTC. This sequence encodes CASSLGGLAGKTYEQYF.

This chain uses TRBV12-5 with TRBJ2-2; D is uncertain. V lost 0 bases, J lost 0 bases, and 8 bases lay in between. This CDR3 has 16 amino acids. Per the germline V gene, CDR1 is LGHNT and CDR2 is FRNRAP. For the CDR3, the DNA is TGTGCTAGTGGTTTGGTAGTGGGTGCGAACACCGGGGAGCTGTTTTTT. It encodes CASGLVVGANTGELFF. The full variable domain, its missing parts supplied by reference TRBV12-5 and TRBJ2-2, is DARVTQTPRHKVTEMGQEVTMRCQPILGHNTVFWYRQTMMQGLELLAYFRNRAPLDDSGMPKDRFSAEMPDATLATLKIQPSEPRDSAVYFCASGLVVGANTGELFFGEGSRLTVL.

CDR3 bases: TGTGCCAGCAGTTACCTTGGACAGAAAAGCGAGCAGTACTTC. It yields the protein CASSYLGQKSEQYF. The gene calls are TRBV6-5 and TRBJ2-7, with a weak D call TRBD1 (6 bases). The CDR3 runs to 14 residues. The V end was cut by 2 bases, the J end by 6 bases, with 14 bases between. The germline CDR1 and CDR2 sequences are MNHEY and SVGAGI.

The rearrangement uses TRBV2 and TRBJ2-3; possibly TRBD1 for D (6 bases). V gave up 5 bases and J gave up 1 base, with 13 bases separating them. There are 15 residues in the CDR3. CDR1 SNHLY and CDR2 FYNNEI come from the germline V gene. For the CDR3, the DNA is TGTGCCAGCAGTCGACAGGCCACCGGCACAGATACGCAGTATTTT. It codes for CASSRQATGTDTQYF.

The J gene is TRBJ2-7, the V gene TRBV10-1, with TRBD2 identical over 9 bases. J was trimmed by 2 bases and V by 4 bases; bases with no gene match: 9. Germline CDR1 WNHNN, CDR2 SYGVQD (reference sequence). CDR3 length: 16 amino acids. CDR3 DNA: TGCGCCAGCAGTGCGAGCGGGGGGACCAAGACCTACGAGCAGTACTTC. Its protein product is CASSASGGTKTYEQYF.

The chain employs TRBV11-2 and TRBJ2-7, with D tentatively TRBD1 (6 bases). Looked up from germline, CDR1 is SGHAT and CDR2 is FQNNGV. This CDR3 has 15 residues. The germline V and J ends were trimmed by 5 bases and 5 bases, with 19 bases remaining between them. The CDR3 nucleotides are TGTGCCAGCAGCCCAACCCCACAGGGAAGCCACGAGCAGTACTTC. Its translation is CASSPTPQGSHEQYF.

The J gene is TRBJ2-2, the V gene TRBV5-1, with 8 nucleotides matching TRBD2. Germline V gives CDR1 SGHRS, CDR2 YFSETQ. The CDR3 totals 16 residues. V lost 3 bases, J lost 9 bases, and 13 bases stayed unmatched. The CDR3 is CASSWNPGRVGRELFF. The CDR3 coding sequence is TGCGCCAGCAGCTGGAACCCCGGGAGGGTCGGGCGGGAGCTGTTTTTT.